A single sample is the source of the 13 T cell receptor beta chains below, sequenced in a study of T cell responses to AZD1222 COVID-19 vaccine. Some clones are missing from TCRdb's copy, which holds only in-frame ones; the method was immunoSEQ multiplex PCR. The sample lists 100,000 to 120,000 clones; around nine tenths were seen once. Sequences were derived from peripheral blood, sampled 28 days after the second AZD1222 dose. The receptors shown here come from an adult who received the AZD1222 COVID-19 vaccine.

The V gene is TRBV28, the J gene TRBJ1-5; 7 bases fit TRBD1. CDR3 size: 16 residues. Germline values: CDR1 MDHEN, CDR2 SYDVKM. V gave up 5 bases and J gave up 5 bases; unmatched junction bases: 12. The CDR3: CASSRNIPTGYQPQHF. CDR3 DNA: TGTGCCAGCAGTAGAAACATTCCGACAGGGTATCAGCCCCAGCATTTT.

The CDR3 is CASSMGSGGSDGELFF. CDR3 DNA sequence: TGTGCCAGTAGTATGGGTAGCGGGGGATCGGACGGGGAGCTGTTTTTT. The V gene is TRBV19, the J gene TRBJ2-2; 9 positions agree with TRBD2. This CDR3 contains 16 residues. The J segment lost 7 bases and the V segment lost 3 bases, leaving 9 bases of the junction unmatched. Germline CDR1 and CDR2: LNHDA and SQIVND (reference sequence).

This chain uses TRBV5-1 with TRBJ2-7, with 7 bases lining up with TRBD1. This CDR3 contains 14 residues. V shed 2 bases, J shed 0 bases, and the junction held 2 bases outside the gene matches. Germline V lookup: CDR1 SGHRS, CDR2 YFSETQ. CDR3 sequence (DNA): TGCGCCAGCAGCTTACAGGGGCTCTCCTACGAGCAGTACTTC. Translated, it gives CASSLQGLSYEQYF.

The chain joins TRBV11-3 to TRBJ2-3; D remains ambiguous. Germline V lookup: CDR1 SGHNT, CDR2 YENEEA. This CDR3 is built from 14 residues. The V end lost 2 bases, the J end lost 3 bases, and 9 bases lay between the germline ends. Here the CDR3 DNA reads TGTGCCAGCAGCTTATCGCAGGCGACAGATACGCAGTATTTT. It translates to CASSLSQATDTQYF.

CDR3 coding DNA: TGTGCCAGCAGTTACACTCAGGGGCTTAACACTGAAGCTTTCTTT. Translating gives CASSYTQGLNTEAFF. This rearrangement joins TRBV6-6 to TRBJ1-1, with a weak D call TRBD1 (6 bases). This CDR3 region has 15 residues. The V end was cut by 2 bases, the J end by 2 bases, with 12 bases between. Per the germline V gene, CDR1 is MNHNY and CDR2 is SVGAGI (reference sequence).

The genes are TRBV6-5 and TRBJ2-7, with D unclear. This CDR3 has 15 amino acids. In germline, CDR1 is MNHEY, CDR2 SVGAGI. Trimming removed 6 bases at V and 2 bases at J, with 17 bases between. DNA of the CDR3: TGTGCCAGCAGGCCCATTGGCAGCAGTGCCTACGAGCAGTACTTC. Its protein product is CASRPIGSSAYEQYF.

The chain has TRBV7-6 and TRBJ2-5; maybe TRBD2 (6 bases). Trimming took off 0 bases at V and 5 bases at J, with 22 bases between the two ends. Germline V lookup: CDR1 SGHVS, CDR2 FNYEAQ. The CDR3 is 18 residues long. The CDR3 region is CASSLAAGGRRGWETQYF. The CDR3 DNA follows: TGTGCCAGCAGCTTAGCGGCTGGAGGGAGGCGCGGCTGGGAGACCCAGTACTTC.

For the CDR3, the DNA is TGTGCCAGCAGTTACTCGAACAGGGCCGGTGGCTACACCTTC. Protein sequence: CASSYSNRAGGYTF. This sequence joins TRBV6-5 and TRBJ1-2; TRBD1 might be the D (6 bases). The CDR3 consists of 14 residues. Germline V gene data show CDR1 as MNHEY and CDR2 as SVGAGI. The V end was cut by 0 bases, the J end by 7 bases, with 12 bases between.

The chain carries TRBV29-1 and TRBJ2-7, with 13 nucleotides matching TRBD2. J gave up 5 bases and V 4 bases, and 11 bases lay outside the gene matches. Germline CDR1 is SQVTM and CDR2 is ANQGSEA. This CDR3 is 16 amino acids long. CDR3 in DNA: TGCAGCGTTGGGACAAGACCGGGACTAGCGGGAAACGAGCAGTACTTC. Its translation is CSVGTRPGLAGNEQYF.

This chain links TRBV21-1 with TRBJ1-2; the table gives TRBD1 as D, unverified against the DNA. TRBV21-1 is deemed a pseudogene. The CDR3 loop spans 14 amino acids. CDR3 loop: CASSKQGMSYGYTF. CDR3 DNA sequence: TGTGCCAGCAGCAAACAGGGGATGAGTTATGGCTACACCTTC.

V is TRBV9 and J is TRBJ2-5; D may correspond to TRBD1 or TRBD2 (5 bases each). V was pared by 1 base and J by 5 bases, with 15 bases between. The CDR3 has 15 residues. Germline CDR1 and CDR2: SGDLS and YYNGEE. The CDR3 nucleotides read TGTGCCAGCAGCGTATCTGGGGACGCCTGGGAGACCCAGTACTTC. It translates to CASSVSGDAWETQYF.

The rearrangement links TRBV2 to TRBJ2-2; 7 bases fit TRBD1. The CDR3 consists of 14 residues. Trimming took 4 bases from V and 6 from J; bases not matched to a gene: 5. Germline loops: CDR1 SNHLY, CDR2 FYNNEI. The CDR3 coding sequence is TGTGCCAGCAGTGGGCAGGGGGTGGCCGGGGAGCTGTTTTTT. As protein: CASSGQGVAGELFF. Supplemented by reference TRBV2 and TRBJ2-2, the full variable domain reads EPEVTQTPSHQVTQMGQEVILRCVPISNHLYFYWYRQILGQKVEFLVSFYNNEISEKSEIFDDQFSVERPDGSNFTLKIRSTKLEDSAMYFCASSGQGVAGELFFGEGSRLTVL.

This sequence joins TRBV5-1 and TRBJ1-2; 12 bases are a match to TRBD1. Germline V lookup: CDR1 SGHRS, CDR2 YFSETQ. The J segment lost 0 bases and the V segment lost 6 bases, leaving 6 bases of the junction unmatched. The CDR3 spans 16 residues. For the CDR3, the DNA is TGCGCCAGCAAAGGGACAGGGGGCCCTCCTAACTATGGCTACACCTTC. It is translated as CASKGTGGPPNYGYTF.